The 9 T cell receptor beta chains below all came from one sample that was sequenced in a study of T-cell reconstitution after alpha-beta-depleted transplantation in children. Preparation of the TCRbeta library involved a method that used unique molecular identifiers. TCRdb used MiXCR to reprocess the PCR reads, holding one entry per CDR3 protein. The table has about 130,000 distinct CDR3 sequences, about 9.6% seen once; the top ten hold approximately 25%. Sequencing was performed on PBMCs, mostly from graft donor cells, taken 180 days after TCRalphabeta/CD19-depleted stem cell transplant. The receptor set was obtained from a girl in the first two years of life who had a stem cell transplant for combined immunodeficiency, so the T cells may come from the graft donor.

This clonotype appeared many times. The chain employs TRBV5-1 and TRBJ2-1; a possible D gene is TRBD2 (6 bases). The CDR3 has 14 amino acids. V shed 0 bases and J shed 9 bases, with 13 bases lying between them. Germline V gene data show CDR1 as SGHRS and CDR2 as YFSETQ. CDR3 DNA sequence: TGCGCCAGCAGCTTGGGACTAGGGCAGGGTGAGCAGTTCTTC. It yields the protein CASSLGLGQGEQFF.

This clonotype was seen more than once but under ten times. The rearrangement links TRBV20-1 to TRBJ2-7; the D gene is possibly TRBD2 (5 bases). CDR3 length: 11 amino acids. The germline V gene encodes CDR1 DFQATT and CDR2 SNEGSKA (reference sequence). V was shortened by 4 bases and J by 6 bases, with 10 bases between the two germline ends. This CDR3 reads CSATDGVEQYF. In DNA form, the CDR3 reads TGCAGTGCTACGGACGGGGTCGAGCAGTACTTC.

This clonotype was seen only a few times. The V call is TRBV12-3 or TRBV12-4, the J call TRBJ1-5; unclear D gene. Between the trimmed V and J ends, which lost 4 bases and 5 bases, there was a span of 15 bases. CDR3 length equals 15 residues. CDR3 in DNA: TGTGCCAGCAGTTCCTTGCGACGTTCAGATCAGCCCCAGCATTTT. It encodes CASSSLRRSDQPQHF.

CDR3 protein: CAITDGPGYGYTF. For the CDR3, the DNA is TGTGCCATCACCGACGGGCCAGGATATGGCTACACCTTC. The chain uses TRBV10-3 and TRBJ1-2; no clear D. Germline CDR1 and CDR2: ENHRY and SYGVKD. This CDR3 has 13 amino acids. Trimming stripped 7 bases from V and 5 bases from J, with 14 bases between.

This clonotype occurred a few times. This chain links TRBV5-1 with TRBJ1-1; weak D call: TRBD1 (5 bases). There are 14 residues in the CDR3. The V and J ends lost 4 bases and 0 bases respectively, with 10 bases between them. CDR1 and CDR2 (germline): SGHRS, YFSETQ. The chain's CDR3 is CASSGGLMNTEAFF. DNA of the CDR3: TGCGCCAGCAGCGGGGGACTGATGAACACTGAAGCTTTCTTT.

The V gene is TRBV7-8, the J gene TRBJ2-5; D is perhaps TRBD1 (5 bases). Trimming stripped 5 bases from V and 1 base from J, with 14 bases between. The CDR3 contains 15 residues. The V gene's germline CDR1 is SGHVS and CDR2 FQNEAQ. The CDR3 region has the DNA TGTGCCAGCAGCCCAGGGATTTGGGGCCAAGAGACCCAGTACTTC. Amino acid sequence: CASSPGIWGQETQYF.

The CDR3 DNA is TGTGCCAGCAGCCGAGACCCGAACTATGGCTACACCTTC. It yields the protein CASSRDPNYGYTF. The V call is TRBV6-5, the J call TRBJ1-2; D remains unclear. The CDR3 length is 13 residues. The ends were cut back, 6 bases at V and 2 bases at J, with 10 bases in the middle. CDR1 and CDR2 from the germline V gene are MNHEY and SVGAGI.

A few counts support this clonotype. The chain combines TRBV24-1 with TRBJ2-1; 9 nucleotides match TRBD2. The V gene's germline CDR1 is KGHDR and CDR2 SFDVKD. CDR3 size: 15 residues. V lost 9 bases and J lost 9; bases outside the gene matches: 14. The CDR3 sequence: CATSRLAGKGGEQFF. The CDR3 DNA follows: TGTGCCACCTCTCGCCTAGCGGGAAAAGGGGGTGAGCAGTTCTTC.

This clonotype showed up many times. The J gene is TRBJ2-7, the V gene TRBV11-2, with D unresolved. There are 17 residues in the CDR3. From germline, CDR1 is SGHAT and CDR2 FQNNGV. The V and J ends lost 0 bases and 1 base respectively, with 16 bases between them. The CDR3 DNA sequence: TGTGCCAGCAGCTTAGAAGGTATGGCGATCTTGTCCTACGAGCAGTACTTC. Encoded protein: CASSLEGMAILSYEQYF.